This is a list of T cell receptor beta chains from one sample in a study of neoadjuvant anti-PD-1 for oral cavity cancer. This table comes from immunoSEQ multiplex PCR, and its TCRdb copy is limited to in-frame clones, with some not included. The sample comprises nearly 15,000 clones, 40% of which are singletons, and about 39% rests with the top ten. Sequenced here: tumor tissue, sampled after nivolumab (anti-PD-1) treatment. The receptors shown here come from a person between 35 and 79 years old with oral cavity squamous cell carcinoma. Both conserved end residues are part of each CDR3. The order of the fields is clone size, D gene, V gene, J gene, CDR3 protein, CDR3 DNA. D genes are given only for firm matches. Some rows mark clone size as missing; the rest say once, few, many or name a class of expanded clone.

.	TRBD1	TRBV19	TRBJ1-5	CASSNGQGASHSNQPQHF	TGTGCCAGTAGTAACGGACAGGGTGCAAGTCATAGCAATCAGCCCCAGCATTTT
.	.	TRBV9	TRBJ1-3	CASSAHFIDGTSGNTIYF	TGTGCCAGCAGCGCACACTTTATCGACGGAACCTCTGGAAACACCATATATTTT
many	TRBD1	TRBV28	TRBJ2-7	CASSSDRLGPYEQYF	TGTGCCAGCAGTTCGGACAGGTTGGGGCCTTACGAGCAGTACTTC
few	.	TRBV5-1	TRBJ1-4	CASSLGAGPNEKLFF	TGCGCCAGCAGCTTGGGAGCAGGGCCTAATGAAAAACTGTTTTTT
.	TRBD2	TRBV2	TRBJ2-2	CASNPSSGVSGELFF	TGTGCCAGCAACCCGAGTAGCGGGGTATCCGGGGAGCTGTTTTTT
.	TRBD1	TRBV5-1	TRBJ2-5	CASSPRQGPIETQYF	TGCGCCAGCAGCCCCCGACAGGGGCCCATCGAGACCCAGTACTTC
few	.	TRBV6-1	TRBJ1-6	CASRGHIDSPLHF	TGTGCCAGCAGAGGTCATATTGATTCACCCCTCCACTTT
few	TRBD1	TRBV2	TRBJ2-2	CASKSGQRNTGELFF	TGTGCCAGCAAATCGGGACAGAGGAACACCGGGGAGCTGTTTTTT
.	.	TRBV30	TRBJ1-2	CAWRLRGGGLNYGYTF	TGTGCCTGGAGGCTAAGAGGCGGGGGTTTAAACTATGGCTACACCTTC
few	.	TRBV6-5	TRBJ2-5	CASRAPGDGTQYF	TGTGCCAGCAGGGCCCCGGGGGACGGGACCCAGTACTTC
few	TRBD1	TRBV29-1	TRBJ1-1	CSVTLGGTGWSTEAFF	TGCAGCGTCACATTAGGCGGGACAGGGTGGTCCACTGAAGCTTTCTTT